The 9 T cell receptor beta chains below come from one sample, sequenced in a study of OX40 agonist ivuxolimab in advanced cancers. Only in-frame clones appear in the TCRdb table, and some are missing; sequencing was by immunoSEQ multiplex PCR. The profile shows more than 50,000 clones, over 80% of them singletons. The sequences come from CD4+ or CD8+ T cells sorted from blood, collected in a trial of the OX40 agonist ivuxolimab. The receptors were gathered from an adult with an advanced solid tumor such as melanoma, head and neck, liver or kidney cancer.

V and J are TRBV6-5 and TRBJ2-1, with TRBD1 identical over 9 bases. V lost 0 bases, J lost 7 bases, and 4 bases stayed unmatched. This CDR3 contains 15 residues. Germline CDR1 MNHEY, CDR2 SVGAGI. The CDR3 coding sequence is TGTGCCAGCAGTTACTCAGGGACAGGGTCTAATGAGCAGTTCTTC. Protein product: CASSYSGTGSNEQFF.

The V and J genes are TRBV5-1 and TRBJ2-2; D perhaps matches TRBD2 (5 bases). The CDR3 is 15 amino acids. Trimming cost V 6 bases and J 0 bases, with 12 bases left between them. CDR1 SGHRS and CDR2 YFSETQ come from the germline V gene. Here the CDR3 reads CASNEAETNTGELFF. The CDR3 DNA reads TGCGCCAGCAATGAAGCGGAGACGAACACCGGGGAGCTGTTTTTT.

This clone was detected once. V usage is TRBV14 and J usage is TRBJ1-4; a possible D gene is TRBD1 (5 bases). Trimming cost V 0 bases and J 3 bases, with 5 bases left between them. CDR1 SGHDN and CDR2 FVKESK come from the germline V gene. CDR3 length: 14 residues. The CDR3 coding sequence is TGTGCCAGCAGCCAAGACAGGGCTAATGAAAAACTGTTTTTT. Residues: CASSQDRANEKLFF.

The chain recombines TRBV14 with TRBJ1-4; unclear D gene. V was shortened by 2 bases and J by 5 bases, with 9 bases between the two germline ends. The germline CDR1 and CDR2 sequences are SGHDN and FVKESK. The CDR3 consists of 14 residues. DNA for the CDR3: TGTGCCAGCAGCCAACTGGTCCCAAATGAAAAACTGTTTTTT. Amino acids: CASSQLVPNEKLFF.

V is TRBV28 and J is TRBJ1-2; possibly TRBD1 for D (6 bases). This CDR3 has 14 amino acids. Trimming removed 6 bases from V and 3 bases from J, with 14 bases in between. Germline CDR1 and CDR2: MDHEN and SYDVKM. DNA of the CDR3: TGTGCCAGCAGCCAAGGGGGGCAAGACTATGGCTACACCTTC. It encodes CASSQGGQDYGYTF.

The V and J genes are TRBV11-2 and TRBJ2-5; 7 positions agree with TRBD2. J was trimmed by 3 bases and V by 1 base; bases with no gene match: 8. Looked up from germline, CDR1 is SGHAT and CDR2 is FQNNGV. The CDR3 runs to 16 residues. As DNA, the CDR3 is TGTGCCAGCAGCTTAGTCGGCGGGAGCCGGGAAGAGACCCAGTACTTC. Protein: CASSLVGGSREETQYF.

In its sample, this clone was seen a few times. J is TRBJ1-2 and V is TRBV7-8; D gene unclear. Trimming removed 0 bases from V and 4 bases from J, with 6 bases in between. CDR3 length: 13 amino acids. Per the germline V gene, CDR1 is SGHVS and CDR2 is FQNEAQ. The CDR3 region is CASSLAGGYGYTF. Here the CDR3 DNA reads TGTGCCAGCAGCTTAGCGGGTGGCTATGGCTACACCTTC.

This chain joins TRBV7-2 and TRBJ1-3; maybe TRBD1 (5 bases). Germline V gene data show CDR1 as SGHTA and CDR2 as FQGNSA. The V end lost 3 bases, the J end lost 0 bases, and 9 bases lay between the germline ends. CDR3 length equals 15 residues. The CDR3 nucleotides are TGTGCCAGCAGCTTCACAGGATTCTCTGGAAACACCATATATTTT. It codes for CASSFTGFSGNTIYF.

The V and J genes are TRBV6-1 and TRBJ1-1; TRBD1 aligns across 8 bases. This CDR3 comprises 15 residues. Trimming at V came to 3 bases and at J to 3 bases, leaving 6 bases not matched to a gene. From germline, CDR1 is MNHNS and CDR2 SASEGT. The CDR3 reads CASSDLQGGDTEAFF. The CDR3 DNA follows: TGTGCCAGCAGTGACCTACAGGGGGGCGACACTGAAGCTTTCTTT.